The sequence of this T cell receptor beta chain was determined in a study of Graves' ophthalmopathy and Graves' hyperthyroidism. Study-wide context: The authors defined stable hyperthyroidism as no ophthalmopathy within 18 months of follow-up. Findings and caveats of the study: Between ophthalmopathy and stable hyperthyroidism, a 13-signature model drew a separation with nearly 90% sensitivity and less than 83% specificity.

Clinical symptoms and serum thyroxine were used for diagnosis; TRAb, thyroid ultrasound and orbital computed tomography were also relied on. Using RNA transcripts, the TCR beta CDR3 regions were amplified. Scientists carried out first-round RT-PCR using HTBI primers and then a second-round multiplex PCR. TCRdb passed the multiplex PCR reads through MiXCR, listing each CDR3 protein once. Among about 1.1 million distinct CDR3 sequences listed, 35% to 40% were seen once. The CDR3 totals 15 residues. V shed 2 bases and J shed 5 bases, with 15 bases lying between them. The germline CDR1 and CDR2 sequences are WNHNN and SYGVQD (reference sequence). This clonotype was counted many times. As yet, its antigen is unknown.

The V gene is TRBV10-1, the J gene TRBJ2-5; D may be TRBD2 (5 bases). This receptor was identified in an adult man with Graves' hyperthyroidism. Specimen: peripheral blood or thyroid tissue (not recorded which). The CDR3 loop reads CASSEGESGKETQYF. DNA for the CDR3: TGCGCCAGCAGTGAGGGCGAATCGGGAAAGGAGACCCAGTACTTC.